This TCR beta chain was retrieved from a study of blood T cell repertoires in COVID-19. Losses at the gene ends were 5 bases for V and 2 bases for J; bases not matched to a gene: 10. Per germline, CDR1 SQVTM and CDR2 ANQGSEA. The CDR3 is 16 residues long. The method was immunoSEQ multiplex PCR; TCRdb's version includes in-frame clones alone and lacks a portion of them. This table has roughly 180,000 clones, 79% appearing once. The chain carries TRBV29-1 and TRBJ2-7; TRBD2 matches 12 bases. The origin of this receptor is a woman in her fifties or sixties with COVID-19, enrolled during active disease. Input material: peripheral blood. CDR3 region: CSVLRTSGVGTYEQYV. The CDR3 DNA follows: TGCAGCGTTCTAAGGACTAGCGGGGTGGGAACCTACGAGCAGTACGTC.